This T cell receptor (beta chain) was captured by sequencing in a study of shared clonotypes between healthy human individuals. Turning to the study itself: Donors were a couple of women and a few men aged 18 to 49. Plates per donor: three CD4 naive, three CD4 memory, two CD8 naive, one CD8 memory.

Measured with immunoSEQ multiplex PCR; TCRdb has only the in-frame clones, and not every one. The sample contains approximately 2.5 million clones, around nine tenths of which appear only once. This CDR3 region has 12 residues. V was shortened by 5 bases and J by 7 bases, with 12 bases between the two germline ends. Germline lookup yields CDR1 MNHEY and CDR2 SMNVEV (reference sequence). The source of this sequence is a man aged 18 to 29 in good health. Material for sequencing was naive CD4+ T cells sorted from blood. This sample's subset: CD45RA+ positively selected. The rearrangement joins TRBV27 to TRBJ2-7, with D tentatively TRBD1 or TRBD2 (6 bases each). CDR3 in amino acids: CASSDRRGEQYF. CDR3 nucleotides: TGTGCCAGCAGTGACCGGAGGGGGGAGCAGTACTTC.